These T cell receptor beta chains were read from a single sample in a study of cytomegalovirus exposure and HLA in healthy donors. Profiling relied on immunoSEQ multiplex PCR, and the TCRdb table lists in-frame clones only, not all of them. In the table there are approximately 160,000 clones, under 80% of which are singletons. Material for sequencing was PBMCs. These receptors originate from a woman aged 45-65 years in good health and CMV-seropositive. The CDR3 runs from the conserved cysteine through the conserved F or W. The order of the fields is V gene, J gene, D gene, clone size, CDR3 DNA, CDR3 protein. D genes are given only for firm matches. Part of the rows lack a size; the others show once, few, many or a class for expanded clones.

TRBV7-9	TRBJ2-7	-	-	TGTGCCAGCAGGAGGGAGTCCTCCTACGAGCAGTACTTC	CASRRESSYEQYF
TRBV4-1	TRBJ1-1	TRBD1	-	TGCGCCAGCACACTCGGGACAGAGAACACTGAAGCTTTCTTT	CASTLGTENTEAFF
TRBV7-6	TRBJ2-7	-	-	TGTGCCAGCAGTAAAGACAGTTGGTACGAGCAGTACTTC	CASSKDSWYEQYF
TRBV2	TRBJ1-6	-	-	TGTGCCAGCCTCCCCTGGACTGTTTATAATTCACCCCTCCACTTT	CASLPWTVYNSPLHF
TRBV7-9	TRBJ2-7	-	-	TGTTCCAGCAGCTTAGCGCGTGGTCAGGGCTCCTACGAGCAGTACTTC	CSSSLARGQGSYEQYF
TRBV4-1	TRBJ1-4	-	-	TGCGCCAGCAGCCCCCAGGGGATTCGTAATGAAAAACTGTTTTTT	CASSPQGIRNEKLFF
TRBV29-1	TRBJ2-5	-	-	TGCAGCCCCCAATTATTGGGGCAGAAAGAGACCCAGTACTTC	CSPQLLGQKETQYF
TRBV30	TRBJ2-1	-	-	TGTGCCTGGAGTGTAGCAGGCAATGAGCAGTTCTTC	CAWSVAGNEQFF
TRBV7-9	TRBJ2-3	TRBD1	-	TGTGCCAGCAGCTTTTACGACAGGGGGGATACGCAGTATTTT	CASSFYDRGDTQYF
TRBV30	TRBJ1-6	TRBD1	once	TGTGCCGAAGGGGGGACAGGTCTAAATTCACCCCTCCACTTT	CAEGGTGLNSPLHF
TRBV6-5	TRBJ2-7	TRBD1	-	TGTGCCAGTGGACAGGGCGTCTCCTACGAGCAGTACTTC	CASGQGVSYEQYF
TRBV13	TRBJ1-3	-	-	TGTGCCAGCAGCTTAGACAGAAACAATGGAAACACCATATATTTT	CASSLDRNNGNTIYF
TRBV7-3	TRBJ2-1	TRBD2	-	TGTGCCAGCAGCTTACCGACTAGCTGGTTGAATGAGCAGTTCTTC	CASSLPTSWLNEQFF
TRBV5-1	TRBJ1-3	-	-	TGCGCCAGCAGCTTGGAGTGGGCCGGTGGAAACACCATATATTTT	CASSLEWAGGNTIYF
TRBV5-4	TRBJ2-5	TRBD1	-	TGTGCCAGCAGCTTGGACGGGACAGGGGGGGAGACCCAGTACTTC	CASSLDGTGGETQYF
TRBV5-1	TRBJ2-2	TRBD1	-	TGCGCCAGCAGCAGACAGGGGGCGAGCACCGGGGAGCTGTTTTTT	CASSRQGASTGELFF
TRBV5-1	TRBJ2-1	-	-	TGCGCCAGCAGCTTGGAAGGGGCTAACAATGAGCAGTTCTTC	CASSLEGANNEQFF
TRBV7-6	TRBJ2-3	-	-	TGTGCCAGCAGCCCTCAGGCCAGGGATACGCAGTATTTT	CASSPQARDTQYF
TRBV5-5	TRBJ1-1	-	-	TGTGCCAGCAGCTTCATGCTAGCCGTGTCACCGGGGGCTTTCTTT	CASSFMLAVSPGAFF
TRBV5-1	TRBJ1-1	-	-	TGCGCCAGCAGTTACCGGGGATCTGAGAACACTGAAGCTTTCTTT	CASSYRGSENTEAFF
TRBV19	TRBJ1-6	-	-	TGTGCCAGTAGGGGGCTGAATTCACCCCTCCACTTT	CASRGLNSPLHF
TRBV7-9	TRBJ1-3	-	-	TGTGCCAGTAGCTTATCTGGGAGGGAAGACGGAAACACCATATATTTT	CASSLSGREDGNTIYF
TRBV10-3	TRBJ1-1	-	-	TGTGCCATCAGTGAGTCGCGAAAGAACACTGAAGCTTTCTTT	CAISESRKNTEAFF
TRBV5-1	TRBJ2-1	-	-	TGCGCCAGCAGCTTGGTTGGCAGCTACAATGAGCAGTTCTTC	CASSLVGSYNEQFF
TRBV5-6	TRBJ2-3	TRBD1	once	TGTGCCAGCAGCCACGACAGGGGATACACAGATACGCAGTATTTT	CASSHDRGYTDTQYF
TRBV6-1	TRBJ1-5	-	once	TGTGCCAGCAGTGACGAGGGCCCGAGACAGCCCCAGCATTTT	CASSDEGPRQPQHF
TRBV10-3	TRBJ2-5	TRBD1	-	TGTGCCATCAGTGCCCATGTCCGGACAGGGAGGTACCAAGAGACCCAGTACTTC	CAISAHVRTGRYQETQYF
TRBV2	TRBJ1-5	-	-	TGTGCCAGCAGTCAGGGCCAAGGGAATCAGCCCCAGCATTTT	CASSQGQGNQPQHF
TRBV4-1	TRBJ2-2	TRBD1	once	TGCGCCAGCAGCCAAGCCCCGGGACAGGGGTACACCGGGGAGCTGTTTTTT	CASSQAPGQGYTGELFF
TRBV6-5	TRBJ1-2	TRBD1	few	TGTGCCAGCAGTAGGACAGGAATCTATGGCTACACCTTC	CASSRTGIYGYTF
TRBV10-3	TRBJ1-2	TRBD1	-	TGTGCCATCAGTGGACAGGGGGCTGGTGGCTACACCTTC	CAISGQGAGGYTF
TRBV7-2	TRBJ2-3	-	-	TGTGCCAGCAGCCCCTCACGGCCCAGCGGAGATACGCAGTATTTT	CASSPSRPSGDTQYF
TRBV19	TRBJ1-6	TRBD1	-	TGTGCCACCCGGGACAGCTCCTATAATTCACCCCTCCACTTT	CATRDSSYNSPLHF
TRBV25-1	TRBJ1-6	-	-	TGTGCCAGCAGTGAATACGGGGGGCGCGACGTCTCACCCCTCCACTTT	CASSEYGGRDVSPLHF
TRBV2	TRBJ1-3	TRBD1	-	TGTGCCAGCAGTAGGGACAGGCTACTCAACTCTGGAAACACCATATATTTT	CASSRDRLLNSGNTIYF
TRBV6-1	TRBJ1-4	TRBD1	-	TGTGCCAGCAGCCTAGCCCAGGGGGCGTTTGAAAAACTGTTTTTT	CASSLAQGAFEKLFF
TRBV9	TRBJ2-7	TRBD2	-	TGTGCCAGCAGCGTTGCACTAGCGGGGGCCGAGCAGTACTTC	CASSVALAGAEQYF
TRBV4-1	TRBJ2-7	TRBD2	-	TGCGCCAGCAGCCAAGTAACGGGGGGGGGTTTCGAGCAGTACTTC	CASSQVTGGGFEQYF
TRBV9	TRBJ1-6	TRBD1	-	TGTGCCAGCAGCGGTTGGGACAGGGAGAATTCACCCCTCCACTTT	CASSGWDRENSPLHF
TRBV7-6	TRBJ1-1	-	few	TGTGCCAGCAGTCGTGGGGGCGTGAACACTGAAGCTTTCTTT	CASSRGGVNTEAFF
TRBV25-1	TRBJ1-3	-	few	TGTGCCTCCCAGGGGACGAGGGGAAACACCATATATTTT	CASQGTRGNTIYF
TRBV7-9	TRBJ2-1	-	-	TGTGCCAGCAGCTTAAGTAAGGGGTACAATGAGCAGTTCTTC	CASSLSKGYNEQFF
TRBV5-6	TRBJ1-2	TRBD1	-	TGTGCCAGCACCGGGACAGGGAATAACTATGGCTACACCTTC	CASTGTGNNYGYTF
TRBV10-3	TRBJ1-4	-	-	TGTGCCATCAGTGACATAGATGAAAAACTGTTTTTT	CAISDIDEKLFF
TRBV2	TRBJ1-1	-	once	TGTGCCAGCGACGAACAGGGATTGAACACTGAAGCTTTCTTT	CASDEQGLNTEAFF
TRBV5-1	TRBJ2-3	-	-	TGCGCCAGCAGCTTGGAAAGGGGGATCACAGATACGCAGTATTTT	CASSLERGITDTQYF
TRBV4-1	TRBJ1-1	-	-	TGCGCCAGCAGCCAAGAGGGCCAGGGTGGAACTGAAGCTTTCTTT	CASSQEGQGGTEAFF
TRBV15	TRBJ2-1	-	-	TGTGCCACCAGCAGAGGGGGGACTTCATCCGATGAGCAGTTCTTC	CATSRGGTSSDEQFF
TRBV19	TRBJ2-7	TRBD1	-	TGTGCCAGTAGTATAGACTTCGACAGGGTCAACGAGCAGTACTTC	CASSIDFDRVNEQYF
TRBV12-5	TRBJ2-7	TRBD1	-	TGTGCTAGTGGTTCGGGGACAGGGAGAGACGAGCAGTACTTC	CASGSGTGRDEQYF
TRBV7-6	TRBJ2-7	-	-	TGTGCCAGCAGCTTTGGGGGCCCCTTGTACGAGCAGTACTTC	CASSFGGPLYEQYF
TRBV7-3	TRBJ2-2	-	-	TGTGCCAGCAGCTTAGGGGCCACCGGGGAGCTGTTTTTT	CASSLGATGELFF
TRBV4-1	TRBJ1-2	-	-	TGCGCCAGCAGCCAGGCTTCTCAGGTATACTATGGCTACACCTTC	CASSQASQVYYGYTF
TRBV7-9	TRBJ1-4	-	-	TGTGCCAGCAGCCCCCGGGAAGGGGGAACCGAAAAACTGTTTTTT	CASSPREGGTEKLFF